The TCR beta chain described here comes from a study of blood T cell repertoires in COVID-19. Study background: Sources were T cells, B-cell-depleted T cells, or PBMCs; the material itself was cDNA or gDNA.

The cohort comprised adults aged 18 to 89 years residing in 20 to 30 US areas. The study assigned cohorts using participant-reported clinical history. How the authors handled the data: Nucleated cell number was recorded as an estimate derived from reference gene primer amplification. The data were produced by immunoSEQ multiplex PCR, yet TCRdb's version contains in-frame clones alone and is incomplete. Clone size and the V and J calls come from that table; the DNA yielded D and trimming. The sample lists about 130,000 clones, less than 90% occurring once. Trimming at V came to 5 bases and at J to 4 bases, leaving 10 bases not matched to a gene. The CDR3 is 16 residues long. In germline, CDR1 is SGHVS, CDR2 FNYEAQ.

This TCR derives from a man aged 30 to 45 who had recovered from COVID-19. Sequencing was carried out using PBMCs or T cells enriched from blood (not recorded which). V gene TRBV7-6 combines with J gene TRBJ1-2; TRBD1 aligns across 10 bases. The DNA of the CDR3 is TGTGCCAGCAGCCGAGAGACAGGGGGCCCAGGCTATGGCTACACCTTC. Translation: CASSRETGGPGYGYTF.